Listed below are T cell receptor beta chains from one sample, sequenced in a study of lymphopenia after photon versus proton radiotherapy. Sequencing used immunoSEQ multiplex PCR; TCRdb keeps in-frame clones, though not all of them. The table includes some 4,800 clones, 88% detected once. Source: peripheral blood, taken from a patient treated with photon-based radiotherapy. Receptors originate from a man in his thirties or forties with gastric cancer. The CDR3 runs from the conserved cysteine through the conserved F or W. A D gene is named only where the DNA matches it firmly. Clone size is shown for a subset of rows, as once, few, many or a class of expanded clone.

j_call d_call clone_size v_call cdr3_nt cdr3_aa
TRBJ2-5 . once TRBV18 TGTGCCAGCTCACCACCGGGGCGAGGGGCCGAAGAGACCCAGTACTTC CASSPPGRGAEETQYF
TRBJ2-4 . once TRBV11-2 TGTGCCAGCACCCTGGGGTTAGCCAAAAACATTCAGTACTTC CASTLGLAKNIQYF
TRBJ2-5 . . TRBV6-1 TGTGCCAGCAGTGATCACGGGGGGCAGCCAGGAGAGACCCAGTACTTC CASSDHGGQPGETQYF
TRBJ1-4 . . TRBV7-9 TGTGCCAGCAGCTTAGCGCTTTCGGGACTTAATGAAAAACTGTTTTTT CASSLALSGLNEKLFF
TRBJ2-3 TRBD2 . TRBV7-3 TGTGCCAGCAGCCCAAGACTAGCGGGAGGGCGGGATACGCAGTATTTT CASSPRLAGGRDTQYF
TRBJ1-1 . . TRBV5-6 TGTGCCAGCAGCTTGTCCTCTGAAGCTTTCTTT CASSLSSEAFF
TRBJ2-3 . . TRBV13 TGTGCCAGCAGTCCCTCCCGGAGTAGGTCTGCCACAGATACGCAGTATTTT CASSPSRSRSATDTQYF
TRBJ1-1 . . TRBV5-1 TGCGCCAGCAGCGGGACGGTATTGGGGGTAGTGAACACTGAAGCTTTCTTT CASSGTVLGVVNTEAFF
TRBJ2-2 . once TRBV7-9 TGTGCCAGCAGCTTAATCTCCCGGGCGAGCGCCGGGGAGCTGTTTTTT CASSLISRASAGELFF
TRBJ2-3 . . TRBV27 TGTGCCAGCAGTTTCGGTGATACGCAGTATTTT CASSFGDTQYF
TRBJ2-7 . . TRBV10-1 TGCGCCAGCAGTGAGGCAGGCCGCCCGGGCGACTACGAGCAGTACTTC CASSEAGRPGDYEQYF
TRBJ2-3 TRBD1 . TRBV4-1 TGCGCCAGCAGCCACAAGAAAGGTCTCGGGACAGGGAGGTCAGATACGCAGTATTTT CASSHKKGLGTGRSDTQYF
TRBJ2-1 . . TRBV19 TGTGCCAGTAGTATAGATGTGGGGTCCTACAATGAGCAGTTCTTC CASSIDVGSYNEQFF